This TCR beta chain emerged from a study of blood T cell repertoires in COVID-19. Study background: Material from acute and convalescent COVID-19 was sourced from the United States, Italy and Spain. PBMCs, B-cell-depleted T cells, or T cells were the source of the cDNA or gDNA that made up the material.

Authors' analysis steps: Amplification with reference gene primers provided the estimates of nucleated cell counts. The repertoire was sequenced with immunoSEQ multiplex PCR; TCRdb's copy has only in-frame clones and lacks some. V, J and clone size reflect that table, while D and trimming were determined from the DNA. Of under 50,000 clones listed, 75% to 90% are singletons. This CDR3 comprises 15 residues. Per germline, CDR1 MNHNS and CDR2 SASEGT. V was shortened by 1 base and J by 7 bases, with 16 bases between the two germline ends. The sequence derives from a man between 65 and 80 years old with acute or convalescent COVID-19. The sample was peripheral blood. The chain is built from TRBV6-1 and TRBJ2-5; D unclear. CDR3 bases: TGTGCCAGCAGTGAAGTGGTGGTGCCACTGGTGACCCAGTACTTC. It specifies CASSEVVVPLVTQYF.